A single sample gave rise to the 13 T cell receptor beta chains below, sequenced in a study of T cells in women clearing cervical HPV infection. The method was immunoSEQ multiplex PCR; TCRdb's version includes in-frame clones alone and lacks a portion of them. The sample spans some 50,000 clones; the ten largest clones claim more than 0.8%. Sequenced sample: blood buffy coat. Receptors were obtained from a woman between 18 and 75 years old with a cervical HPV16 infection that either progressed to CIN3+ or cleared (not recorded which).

The CDR3 protein is CASSFRGETQYF. Partial CDR3 DNA: TGTGCCAGCAGCTTCAGGGGAGAGACC. The V gene is TRBV5-4, the J gene TRBJ2-5, with D maybe TRBD1 (6 bases). The read ends 3 residues shy of where the CDR3 ends; the end is completed using the germline J gene. The germline CDR1 and CDR2 sequences are SGHNT and YYREEE (reference sequence). The CDR3 has 12 amino acids. V was cut by 2 bases and J by 4 bases, with 6 bases left in between.

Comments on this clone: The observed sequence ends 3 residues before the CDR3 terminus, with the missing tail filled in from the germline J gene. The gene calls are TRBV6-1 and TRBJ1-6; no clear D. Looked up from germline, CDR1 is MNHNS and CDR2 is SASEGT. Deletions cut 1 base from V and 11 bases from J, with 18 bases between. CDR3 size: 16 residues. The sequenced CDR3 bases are TGTGCCAGCAGTGAAGATGCAGTCTTCCAAAATCCACCC. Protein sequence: CASSEDAVFQNPP. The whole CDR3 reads CASSEDAVFQNPPLHF.

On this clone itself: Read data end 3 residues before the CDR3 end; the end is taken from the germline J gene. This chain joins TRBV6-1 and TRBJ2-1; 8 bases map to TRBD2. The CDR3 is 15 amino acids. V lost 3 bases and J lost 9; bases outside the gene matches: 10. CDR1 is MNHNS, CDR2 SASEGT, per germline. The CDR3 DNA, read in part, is TGTGCCAGCAGTGACGGCGGGGGGCCCCTTCTTGAG. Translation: CASSDGGGPLLE. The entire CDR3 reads CASSDGGGPLLEQFF.

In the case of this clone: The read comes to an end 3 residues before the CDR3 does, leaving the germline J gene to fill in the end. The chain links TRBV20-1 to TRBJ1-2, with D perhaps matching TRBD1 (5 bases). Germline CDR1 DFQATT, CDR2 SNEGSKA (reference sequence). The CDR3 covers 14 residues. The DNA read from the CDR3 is TGCAGTGCTAGCATGGGTCGCAGGGACTTGGGC. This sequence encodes CSASMGRRDLG. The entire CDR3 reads CSASMGRRDLGYTF.

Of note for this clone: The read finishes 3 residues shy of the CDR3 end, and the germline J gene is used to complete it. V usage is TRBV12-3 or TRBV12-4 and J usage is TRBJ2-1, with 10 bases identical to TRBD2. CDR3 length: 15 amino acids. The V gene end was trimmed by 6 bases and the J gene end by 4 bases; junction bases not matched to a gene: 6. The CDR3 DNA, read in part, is TGTGCCAGCAGCCCTACTAGCGGGGCATACAATGAG. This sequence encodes CASSPTSGAYNE. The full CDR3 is CASSPTSGAYNEQFF.

CDR3: CASSPPGGTALQETQYF. CDR3 DNA, as far as it was read: TGTGCCAGCTCACCGCCTGGGGGGACTGCCCTCCAGGAGACG. This sequence joins TRBV18 and TRBJ2-3; D perhaps matches TRBD2 (6 bases). The read terminates 3 residues before the CDR3 end, so the remaining end is supplied by the germline J gene. Germline CDR1 KGHSH, CDR2 LQKENI. The CDR3 is 17 residues long. Complete variable domain (other parts from reference TRBV18 and TRBJ2-3): NAGVMQNPRHLVRRRGQEARLRCSPMKGHSHVYWYRQLPEEGLKFMVYLQKENIIDESGMPKERFSAEFPKEGPSILRIQQVVRGDSAAYFCASSPPGGTALQETQYFGPGTRLTVL.

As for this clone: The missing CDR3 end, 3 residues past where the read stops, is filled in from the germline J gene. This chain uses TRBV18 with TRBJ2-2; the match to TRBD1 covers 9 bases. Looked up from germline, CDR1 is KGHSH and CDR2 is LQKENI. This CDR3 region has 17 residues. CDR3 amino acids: CASSLGQGPSGANVLFF. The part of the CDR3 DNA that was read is TGTGCCAGCTCACTGGGACAGGGCCCCTCTGGGGCCAACGTG.

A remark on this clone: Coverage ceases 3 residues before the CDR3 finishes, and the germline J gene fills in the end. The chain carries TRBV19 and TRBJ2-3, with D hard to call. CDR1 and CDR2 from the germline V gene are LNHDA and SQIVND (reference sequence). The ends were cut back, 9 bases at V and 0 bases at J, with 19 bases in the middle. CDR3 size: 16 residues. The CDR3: CASRTSVGFSTDTQYF. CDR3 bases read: TGTGCCAGCCGAACATCCGTTGGTTTTAGCACAGATACG.

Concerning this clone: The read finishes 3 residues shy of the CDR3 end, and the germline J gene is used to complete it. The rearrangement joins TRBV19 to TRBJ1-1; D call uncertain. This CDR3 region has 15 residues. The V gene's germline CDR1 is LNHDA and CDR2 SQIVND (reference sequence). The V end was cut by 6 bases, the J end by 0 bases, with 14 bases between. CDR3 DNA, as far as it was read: TGTGCCAGTAGAATCCAAGCCGACATGAACACTGAA. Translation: CASRIQADMNTE. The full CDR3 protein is CASRIQADMNTEAFF.

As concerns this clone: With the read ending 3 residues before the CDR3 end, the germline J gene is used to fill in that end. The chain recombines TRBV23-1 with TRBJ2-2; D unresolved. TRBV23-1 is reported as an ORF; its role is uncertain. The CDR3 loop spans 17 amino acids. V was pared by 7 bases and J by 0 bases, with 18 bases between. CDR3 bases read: TGCGCCAGCACCCTGACCGAGACACCGCCGAACACCGGGGAG. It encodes CASTLTETPPNTGE. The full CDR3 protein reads CASTLTETPPNTGELFF.

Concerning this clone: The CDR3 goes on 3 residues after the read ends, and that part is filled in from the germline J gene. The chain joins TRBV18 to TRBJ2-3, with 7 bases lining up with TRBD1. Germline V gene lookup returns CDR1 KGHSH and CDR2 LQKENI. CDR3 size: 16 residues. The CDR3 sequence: CASSPGTVNSNQPQYF. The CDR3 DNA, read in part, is TGTGCCAGCTCTCCCGGGACAGTTAATAGCAATCAGCCG. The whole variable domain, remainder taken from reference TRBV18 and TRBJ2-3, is NAGVMQNPRHLVRRRGQEARLRCSPMKGHSHVYWYRQLPEEGLKFMVYLQKENIIDESGMPKERFSAEFPKEGPSILRIQQVVRGDSAAYFCASSPGTVNSNQPQYFGPGTRLTVL.

The CDR3 sequence is CASSATTGEAETQYF. The sequenced CDR3 bases are TGTGCCAGCAGCGCTACGACAGGGGAGGCAGAGACC. The chain uses TRBV9 and TRBJ2-5; 8 nucleotides line up with TRBD1. The read gets to within 3 residues of the CDR3 end, and the germline J gene fills in the rest. The length of the CDR3 is 15 residues. The germline gives CDR1 SGDLS, CDR2 YYNGEE. V lost 3 bases, J lost 4 bases, and 8 bases stayed unmatched.

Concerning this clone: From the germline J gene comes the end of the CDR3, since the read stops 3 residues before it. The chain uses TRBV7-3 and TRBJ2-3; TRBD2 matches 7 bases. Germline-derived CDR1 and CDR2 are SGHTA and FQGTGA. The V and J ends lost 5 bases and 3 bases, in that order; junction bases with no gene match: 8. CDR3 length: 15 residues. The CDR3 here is CASSGSRGVTDTQYF. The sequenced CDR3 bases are TGTGCCAGCAGCGGATCCCGGGGGGTGACAGATACG.